A selection of T cell receptor beta chains follows, all from one sample in a study of T cell responses to AZD1222 COVID-19 vaccine. Sequencing was performed with immunoSEQ multiplex PCR; in TCRdb, only in-frame clones are kept and a portion is missing. The sample includes 150,000 or so clones, 90% of them seen just once. Sample: peripheral blood, taken 28 days after the second AZD1222 dose. Every receptor here comes from an adult who received the AZD1222 COVID-19 vaccine. Each CDR3 is given with its conserved first and last residue. The order of the fields is clone size, D gene, V gene, J gene, CDR3 protein, CDR3 DNA. D genes are given only for firm matches. Some rows mark clone size as missing; the rest say once, few, many or name a class of expanded clone.

size: NA; D: TRBD1; V: TRBV4-2; J: TRBJ2-2; CDR3: CASSQDGTAKDTGELFF; DNA: TGTGCCAGCAGCCAAGACGGGACAGCAAAAGACACCGGGGAGCTGTTTTTT
size: NA; D: NA; V: TRBV10-3; J: TRBJ2-4; CDR3: CAISETSVGNIQYF; DNA: TGTGCCATCAGTGAGACCTCGGTAGGAAACATTCAGTACTTC
size: NA; D: NA; V: TRBV3-1/TRBV3-2; J: TRBJ1-2; CDR3: CASSLQGAIPLYGYTF; DNA: TGTGCCAGCAGCCTACAGGGAGCTATCCCACTCTATGGCTACACCTTC
size: NA; D: TRBD1; V: TRBV6-4; J: TRBJ2-3; CDR3: CASRGQGTDTQYF; DNA: TGTGCCAGCAGGGGACAGGGAACAGATACGCAGTATTTT
size: NA; D: TRBD2; V: TRBV27; J: TRBJ2-3; CDR3: CASSSPSKSGRGIRTDTQYF; DNA: TGTGCCAGCAGTTCCCCCTCAAAAAGCGGGAGGGGGATACGCACAGATACGCAGTATTTT
size: NA; D: NA; V: TRBV19; J: TRBJ1-6; CDR3: CASHRLGYDNSPLHF; DNA: TGTGCCAGCCATCGGTTGGGGTATGATAATTCACCCCTCCACTTT
size: NA; D: NA; V: TRBV7-3; J: TRBJ1-1; CDR3: CASSLTTGQPNTEAFF; DNA: TGTGCCAGCAGCTTAACTACCGGACAGCCGAACACTGAAGCTTTCTTT
size: NA; D: TRBD1; V: TRBV28; J: TRBJ2-7; CDR3: CASRSDRYSISYEQYF; DNA: TGTGCCAGCAGATCGGACAGGTACTCCATCTCCTACGAGCAGTACTTC
size: NA; D: NA; V: TRBV3-1/TRBV3-2; J: TRBJ2-3; CDR3: CASSQDWSGATDTQYF; DNA: TGTGCCAGCAGCCAAGACTGGTCGGGGGCCACAGATACGCAGTATTTT
size: NA; D: NA; V: TRBV28; J: TRBJ1-4; CDR3: CASSSPTAPGNRDPATNEKLFF; DNA: TGTGCCAGCAGTTCGCCAACCGCTCCCGGGAACAGGGACCCAGCAACTAATGAAAAACTGTTTTTT
size: NA; D: TRBD1; V: TRBV5-6; J: TRBJ2-7; CDR3: CASSFWTGSYEQYF; DNA: TGTGCCAGCAGCTTCTGGACAGGGTCCTACGAGCAGTACTTC
size: NA; D: NA; V: TRBV30; J: TRBJ2-3; CDR3: CAWSVGLASTDTQYF; DNA: TGTGCCTGGAGTGTAGGCCTAGCGTCCACAGATACGCAGTATTTT
size: NA; D: NA; V: TRBV18; J: TRBJ1-3; CDR3: CASSPGVGGNTIYF; DNA: TGTGCCAGCTCCCCTGGAGTTGGAGGAAACACCATATATTTT
size: few; D: NA; V: TRBV7-9; J: TRBJ2-5; CDR3: CASSLGRLYQETQYF; DNA: TGTGCCAGCAGCTTAGGGCGGCTGTACCAAGAGACCCAGTACTTC
size: once; D: NA; V: TRBV6-6; J: TRBJ1-2; CDR3: CASSRQAGYTF; DNA: TGTGCCAGCAGTAGACAGGCTGGCTACACCTTC
size: NA; D: TRBD2; V: TRBV4-1; J: TRBJ2-1; CDR3: CASSHIGLAGGPSHYNEQFF; DNA: TGCGCCAGCAGCCACATAGGACTAGCGGGAGGGCCGAGTCACTACAATGAGCAGTTCTTC
size: NA; D: NA; V: TRBV28; J: TRBJ1-2; CDR3: CASSFYGSNYGYTF; DNA: TGTGCCAGCAGTTTTTACGGCAGCAACTATGGCTACACCTTC
size: NA; D: TRBD2; V: TRBV2; J: TRBJ2-2; CDR3: CASGGTRNTGELFF; DNA: TGTGCCAGCGGGGGGACTAGGAACACCGGGGAGCTGTTTTTT
size: NA; D: NA; V: TRBV10-3; J: TRBJ2-7; CDR3: CAISATGVRGSYEQYF; DNA: TGTGCCATCAGTGCTACGGGAGTAAGGGGCTCCTACGAGCAGTACTTC
size: NA; D: NA; V: TRBV10-2; J: TRBJ1-5; CDR3: CASSGEGYSNQPQHF; DNA: TGCGCCAGCAGTGGAGAGGGATATAGCAATCAGCCCCAGCATTTT
size: NA; D: NA; V: TRBV6-6; J: TRBJ1-5; CDR3: CASSYNGDQPQHF; DNA: TGTGCCAGCAGTTACAACGGGGATCAGCCCCAGCATTTT
size: NA; D: NA; V: TRBV9; J: TRBJ2-2; CDR3: CASSGRGSNTGELFF; DNA: TGTGCCAGCTCCGGCCGGGGGTCGAACACCGGGGAGCTGTTTTTT
size: NA; D: TRBD1; V: TRBV18; J: TRBJ1-5; CDR3: CASSAQTGFSNQPQHF; DNA: TGTGCCAGCTCAGCCCAGACAGGGTTTAGCAATCAGCCCCAGCATTTT
size: NA; D: TRBD1; V: TRBV10-3; J: TRBJ2-7; CDR3: CAISGQNETGLSYEQYF; DNA: TGTGCCATCAGTGGTCAAAACGAGACAGGGCTATCCTACGAGCAGTACTTC
size: NA; D: NA; V: TRBV6-5; J: TRBJ1-5; CDR3: CASRPRGEGNQPQHF; DNA: TGTGCCAGCAGACCTAGGGGGGAAGGCAATCAGCCCCAGCATTTT
size: NA; D: NA; V: TRBV25-1; J: TRBJ2-7; CDR3: CASSEKGYEQYF; DNA: TGTGCCAGCAGTGAAAAGGGGTACGAGCAGTACTTC
size: NA; D: NA; V: TRBV9; J: TRBJ1-4; CDR3: CASSVSPGYSEKLFF; DNA: TGTGCCAGCAGCGTAAGTCCGGGTTATAGTGAAAAACTGTTTTTT
size: NA; D: NA; V: TRBV18; J: TRBJ1-1; CDR3: CASSQLQGAEAFF; DNA: TGTGCCAGCTCACAGTTGCAGGGTGCTGAAGCTTTCTTT
size: few; D: TRBD1; V: TRBV28; J: TRBJ2-1; CDR3: CASSFLGQDEFF; DNA: TGTGCCAGCAGTTTCCTGGGACAGGATGAGTTCTTC
size: NA; D: NA; V: TRBV6-5; J: TRBJ1-2; CDR3: CASRDNYGYTF; DNA: TGTGCCAGCAGAGACAACTATGGCTACACCTTC
size: NA; D: NA; V: TRBV6-2/TRBV6-3; J: TRBJ1-6; CDR3: CASSYSRNSPLHF; DNA: TGTGCCAGCAGTTACTCGCGGAATTCACCCCTCCACTTT
size: NA; D: NA; V: TRBV12-3/TRBV12-4; J: TRBJ1-2; CDR3: CASGQLYGYTF; DNA: TGTGCCAGCGGTCAGCTCTATGGCTACACCTTC
size: NA; D: TRBD1; V: TRBV4-1; J: TRBJ2-6; CDR3: CASRKRGLGANVLTF; DNA: TGCGCCAGCAGAAAAAGGGGGCTCGGGGCCAACGTCCTGACTTTC
size: NA; D: TRBD1; V: TRBV6-5; J: TRBJ1-2; CDR3: CASRRDRGNYGYTF; DNA: TGTGCCAGCCGGCGGGACAGGGGAAACTATGGCTACACCTTC
size: NA; D: TRBD1; V: TRBV19; J: TRBJ1-1; CDR3: CASSIALGQGVLSFF; DNA: TGTGCCAGTAGTATAGCCCTGGGGCAGGGGGTCCTGTCTTTCTTT
size: NA; D: NA; V: TRBV7-9; J: TRBJ1-2; CDR3: CASSPGLVEVYGYTF; DNA: TGTGCCAGCAGCCCGGGACTGGTTGAGGTCTATGGCTACACCTTC
size: NA; D: TRBD2; V: TRBV19; J: TRBJ2-2; CDR3: CASSDPKDASGSYTGELFF; DNA: TGTGCCAGTAGCGACCCGAAGGACGCTAGCGGGAGTTACACCGGGGAGCTGTTTTTT
size: NA; D: NA; V: TRBV28; J: TRBJ1-1; CDR3: CASSSNTEAFF; DNA: TGTGCGTCCTCTAGTAACACTGAAGCTTTCTTT
size: NA; D: TRBD1; V: TRBV3-1/TRBV3-2; J: TRBJ2-5; CDR3: CASSQGRGTETQYF; DNA: TGTGCCAGCAGCCAAGGCAGGGGGACGGAGACCCAGTACTTC
size: NA; D: TRBD1; V: TRBV6-1; J: TRBJ2-2; CDR3: CASSEAKRGQGANTGELFF; DNA: TGTGCCAGCAGTGAAGCGAAGAGGGGGCAGGGCGCGAACACCGGGGAGCTGTTTTTT
size: NA; D: NA; V: TRBV12-5; J: TRBJ2-3; CDR3: CASGLGLITDTQYF; DNA: TGTGCTAGTGGTTTGGGGCTAATCACAGATACGCAGTATTTT
size: once; D: TRBD1; V: TRBV12-3/TRBV12-4; J: TRBJ1-1; CDR3: CASSRTGVPEAFF; DNA: TGTGCCAGCAGCCGGACAGGGGTTCCTGAAGCTTTCTTT
size: NA; D: NA; V: TRBV7-2; J: TRBJ2-7; CDR3: CASSLGSGAGEQYF; DNA: TGTGCCAGCAGCTTGGGCAGTGGGGCCGGCGAGCAGTACTTC
size: NA; D: NA; V: TRBV7-9; J: TRBJ2-5; CDR3: CASSSRETRPPRYQETQYF; DNA: TGTGCCAGCAGCTCCCGCGAGACAAGGCCCCCAAGGTACCAAGAGACCCAGTACTTC
size: NA; D: NA; V: TRBV5-1; J: TRBJ1-6; CDR3: CASSLVVGEDSPLHF; DNA: TGCGCCAGCAGCTTGGTTGTAGGGGAGGATTCACCCCTCCACTTT
size: NA; D: NA; V: TRBV6-5; J: TRBJ2-3; CDR3: CASSRTRDTDTQYF; DNA: TGTGCCAGCAGTCGGACAAGAGACACAGATACGCAGTATTTT
size: NA; D: TRBD2; V: TRBV5-1; J: TRBJ2-7; CDR3: CASSATTGTSGASSYEQYF; DNA: TGCGCCAGCAGCGCCACTACCGGGACTAGCGGGGCTAGCTCCTACGAGCAGTACTTC
size: once; D: NA; V: TRBV6-5; J: TRBJ2-7; CDR3: CASRWGANYEQYF; DNA: TGTGCCAGCAGGTGGGGGGCCAACTACGAGCAGTACTTC
size: NA; D: TRBD1; V: TRBV6-2/TRBV6-3; J: TRBJ1-1; CDR3: CASSFRDRVGEAFF; DNA: TGTGCCAGCAGTTTCCGGGACAGGGTAGGTGAAGCTTTCTTT
size: NA; D: NA; V: TRBV28; J: TRBJ1-5; CDR3: CASSPAADSSNQPQHF; DNA: TGTGCCAGCAGCCCAGCGGCTGACAGTAGCAATCAGCCCCAGCATTTT